A selection of T cell receptor beta chains follows, all from one sample in a study of T cell changes during pregnancy in multiple sclerosis. Sequencing used immunoSEQ multiplex PCR; TCRdb keeps in-frame clones, though not all of them. The table has just under 65,000 clones, roughly 91% seen once. The specimen comprised peripheral blood, sampled after pregnancy. Receptors were obtained from a female donor in good health, enrolled as a control in a pregnancy study. Each CDR3 is given with its conserved first and last residue. A D gene is named only where the DNA matches it firmly. Clone size is not always given. Where it is, it says once, few, many or a class for expanded clones.

v_call	d_call	j_call	clone_size	cdr3_nt	cdr3_aa
TRBV11-2	TRBD1	TRBJ1-1	.	TGTGCCAGCAGCCTTTCAGGGGGCGAATTTGGTGAAGCTTTCTTT	CASSLSGGEFGEAFF
TRBV5-5	TRBD1	TRBJ2-7	.	TGTGCCAGCAGCGTTGGACAGGGGGCCTACGAGCAGTACTTC	CASSVGQGAYEQYF
TRBV7-3	TRBD1	TRBJ2-3	.	TGTGCCAGCAGCTTAGGGACAGGGAATAGGAATACGCAGTATTTT	CASSLGTGNRNTQYF
TRBV6-5	TRBD1	TRBJ1-1	once	TGTGCCGGGAAGACAGGGCGGAACACTGAAGCTTTCTTT	CAGKTGRNTEAFF
TRBV6-1	.	TRBJ2-3	.	TGTGCCAGCTGTCTTGGCGGAGACCACACAGATACGCAGTATTTT	CASCLGGDHTDTQYF
TRBV5-5	.	TRBJ1-1	.	TGTGCCAGCAGCCCCAAGATACGTGGTCCCCACATGAACACTGAAGCTTTCTTT	CASSPKIRGPHMNTEAFF
TRBV4-1	.	TRBJ2-6	.	TGCGCCAGCAGCCAAGACGGCTCCAGGCCCTCTGGGGCCAACGTCCTGACTTTC	CASSQDGSRPSGANVLTF
TRBV5-8	TRBD1	TRBJ2-7	once	TGTGCCAGCAGCTGGGGACAGGGACCCTACGAGCAGTACTTC	CASSWGQGPYEQYF
TRBV2	TRBD2	TRBJ2-5	.	TGTGCCGGAGCTAGCGGGGGTGTCCAAGAGACCCAGTACTTC	CAGASGGVQETQYF
TRBV27	TRBD1	TRBJ2-2	.	TGTGCCAGCACCGTCTCCGTGACCCGGGACAGGGGAGCCGGGGAGCTGTTTTTT	CASTVSVTRDRGAGELFF
TRBV7-2	.	TRBJ2-5	.	TGTGCCAGCAGCTTAGATCACCTAGGGGCCCAGTACTTC	CASSLDHLGAQYF
TRBV30	.	TRBJ1-1	.	TGTGCCTGGACAGGGCGGACTGAAGCTTTCTTT	CAWTGRTEAFF
TRBV5-8	TRBD1	TRBJ1-6	.	TGTGCCAGCGGCAAACGACAGGGGGCGTTCGATTCACCCCTCCACTTT	CASGKRQGAFDSPLHF
TRBV7-2	.	TRBJ2-1	.	TGTGCCAGCAGCCCATCTCGGAGGGAGCAGTTCTTC	CASSPSRREQFF
TRBV4-3	.	TRBJ2-1	.	TGCGCCAGCAGCCAAGAGGCGACTACTTCCTACAATGAGCAGTTCTTC	CASSQEATTSYNEQFF
TRBV6-5	.	TRBJ1-6	.	TGTGCCAGCAGTTACTTACAGAATTCACCCCTCCACTTT	CASSYLQNSPLHF
TRBV7-2	TRBD1	TRBJ2-7	.	TGTGCCAGCAGCTGGCGACAGGGTCCGTACGAGCAGTACTTC	CASSWRQGPYEQYF
TRBV2	.	TRBJ1-5	.	TGTGCCACTCGACAGATCGTGGGCAATCAGCCCCAGCATTTT	CATRQIVGNQPQHF
TRBV2	TRBD2	TRBJ2-5	.	TGTGCCAGCAGACCTACGTCGACTAGCGGTGGACAGACCCAGTACTTC	CASRPTSTSGGQTQYF
TRBV5-1	.	TRBJ1-3	.	TGCGCCAGCAGCTTGGAACTGGTCTCTGGAAACACCATATATTTT	CASSLELVSGNTIYF
TRBV19	TRBD1	TRBJ1-5	.	TGTGCCAGTCGGGACAGGGGTAATCAGCCCCAGCATTTT	CASRDRGNQPQHF
TRBV5-4	TRBD2	TRBJ2-7	.	TGTGCCAGCAGCTTGGGACTAGCGGGGACCAATCCCTACGAGCAGTACTTC	CASSLGLAGTNPYEQYF
TRBV5-3	.	TRBJ1-3	.	TGTGCCAGAAGCTTGGATATATCTGGGCTATCTGGAAACACCATATATTTT	CARSLDISGLSGNTIYF
TRBV5-1	TRBD1	TRBJ1-2	few	TGCGCCAGCAGCTTGCAGGGTGGGACAGGAATGATTGGCTACACCTTC	CASSLQGGTGMIGYTF
TRBV9	TRBD1	TRBJ2-7	.	TGTGCCAGCAGCGTAGGGCAGGGGGCATGGGAGCAGTACTTC	CASSVGQGAWEQYF
TRBV4-1	TRBD1	TRBJ1-2	.	TGCGCCAGCAGCCAATTCGGGACAGTCAATGGCTACACCTTC	CASSQFGTVNGYTF
TRBV10-3	TRBD1	TRBJ1-6	.	TGTGCCATCAGTGAGTCGGCAGGGGGCCGCTATAATTCACCCCTCCACTTT	CAISESAGGRYNSPLHF
TRBV19	TRBD1	TRBJ1-6	many	TGTGCCAGTAGCCCTGACAGGGGTAATTCACCCCTCCACTTT	CASSPDRGNSPLHF
TRBV2	.	TRBJ2-5	.	TGTGCCAGTCGACGAGGTCGACAGCAAGAGACCCAGTACTTC	CASRRGRQQETQYF
TRBV9	TRBD2	TRBJ2-1	.	TGTGCCAGCAGCCAAAGAATAGGGACTAGCGAACTATACAATGAGCAGTTCTTC	CASSQRIGTSELYNEQFF
TRBV5-1	TRBD2	TRBJ2-1	.	TGCGCCAGCAGCTTTCCAGCGGGGGGGTTCACTGAGCAGTTCTTC	CASSFPAGGFTEQFF
TRBV27	.	TRBJ2-3	.	TGTGCCAGCAGTTTCGCAGGTGGAGATACGCAGTATTTT	CASSFAGGDTQYF
TRBV21-1	.	TRBJ2-2	.	TGTGCCAGTGGGGACAAAAGAACACCCGGGGAGCTGTTTTTT	CASGDKRTPGELFF
TRBV27	TRBD1	TRBJ1-2	.	TGTGCCAGCAGCCCCAGGGACAGGGGGGAGCATGGCTACACCTTC	CASSPRDRGEHGYTF
TRBV5-1	TRBD2	TRBJ2-7	.	TGCGCCAGCAGCTTGTCCGGGGAGCGGGGGGTCTACGAGCAGTACTTC	CASSLSGERGVYEQYF
TRBV30	TRBD1	TRBJ1-1	.	TGTGCCTGGACCCCCTTGAGGACAGGGGCGAACACTGAAGCTTTCTTT	CAWTPLRTGANTEAFF
TRBV4-3	.	TRBJ2-7	few	TGCGCCAGCAGCCAAGACTTTTCGGGGACCTACGAGCAGTACTTC	CASSQDFSGTYEQYF
TRBV19	.	TRBJ1-5	once	TGTGCCAGTAGTATGGCGTGGACAGGCAATCAGCCCCAGCATTTT	CASSMAWTGNQPQHF
TRBV4-2	.	TRBJ1-2	.	TGTGCCAGCAGCCTAGAAAACAGGGTACGCGGCTACACCTTC	CASSLENRVRGYTF
TRBV27	TRBD1	TRBJ1-2	.	TGTGCCAGCAGTTCAGGACAGGGATTAGTCCCTAGGGGCTACACCTTC	CASSSGQGLVPRGYTF
TRBV7-3	TRBD1	TRBJ2-3	.	TGTGCCAGCAGCTTTGAGGGACAGCCCCCAGATACGCAGTATTTT	CASSFEGQPPDTQYF
TRBV5-1	.	TRBJ1-1	.	TGCGCCAGCAGCTTGGACTCAGGGGCTGGGGGTGAAGCTTTCTTT	CASSLDSGAGGEAFF
TRBV7-2	.	TRBJ2-7	.	TGTGCCAGCAGCTTAGCGAGCGACTACGAGCAGTACTTC	CASSLASDYEQYF
TRBV25-1	TRBD2	TRBJ2-3	.	TGTGCCAGCAGTGACGCTAGCGGGGGACCCACAGATACGCAGTATTTT	CASSDASGGPTDTQYF
TRBV6-5	.	TRBJ2-3	.	TGTGCCAGCAGTTATTCCCCAGCGGGTTCAGATACGCAGTATTTT	CASSYSPAGSDTQYF
TRBV5-4	.	TRBJ2-7	.	TGTGCCATCCCCGGGGGACAGCAAAGCTCCTACGAGCAGTACTTC	CAIPGGQQSSYEQYF
TRBV30	.	TRBJ2-1	.	TGTGCCTTCCTTGGGCTCAGTGAGCAGTTCTTC	CAFLGLSEQFF
TRBV28	TRBD1	TRBJ2-7	once	TGTGCCAGCAGTTTTAGGGACAGACCTAACCACGAGCAGTACTTC	CASSFRDRPNHEQYF
TRBV27	.	TRBJ1-1	.	TGTGCCCTAGAGGACAGTCCGAACATGAACACTGAAGCTTTCTTT	CALEDSPNMNTEAFF
TRBV30	TRBD1	TRBJ1-2	few	TGTGCCTGGAGTCCCTCGCGACAGGGGCCTTTTGGCTACACCTTC	CAWSPSRQGPFGYTF
TRBV5-1	.	TRBJ1-1	.	TGCGCCAGCAGCCCTCTAATGACAGGCCCGAACACTGAAGCTTTCTTT	CASSPLMTGPNTEAFF
TRBV5-6	.	TRBJ2-7	.	TGTGCCAGCAGCTTTGCGGGATCCTACGAGCAGTACTTC	CASSFAGSYEQYF